Described below is a single T cell receptor (beta chain) sequence and its context. The data originate from a study of blood T cell repertoires in COVID-19. Trimming took off 2 bases at V and 3 bases at J, with 7 bases between the two ends. The CDR3 extends over 14 amino acids. Germline V gives CDR1 MNHEY, CDR2 SVGAGI. Sequencing was performed with immunoSEQ multiplex PCR; in TCRdb, only in-frame clones are kept and a portion is missing. The sample has roughly 320,000 clones, around 87% seen once. The sequencing input was peripheral blood. The sequence was collected from a man in his 70s with acute or convalescent COVID-19. J is TRBJ2-2 and V is TRBV6-5; D possibly corresponds to TRBD2 (5 bases). DNA of the CDR3: TGTGCCAGCAGTTACACTAGACACACCGGGGAGCTGTTTTTT. Protein product: CASSYTRHTGELFF.